These 30 T cell receptor beta chains share one sample of origin, sequenced in a study of shared clonotypes between healthy human individuals. Clones were sequenced by immunoSEQ multiplex PCR, and TCRdb holds only the in-frame ones, with some missing. Among approximately 2.5 million clones, 93% were seen once, and the ten largest hold more than 0.35%. Sequenced sample: naive CD4+ T cells from PBMCs. The subset is: CD45RA+ positively selected. The source of these receptors is a man between 18 and 29 years old in good health. Some clones in this sample may be carry-over from other donors' samples.

The V gene is TRBV4-1, the J gene TRBJ2-5, with a weak D call TRBD2 (6 bases). This CDR3 has 15 residues. V shed 6 bases and J shed 5 bases, with 19 bases lying between them. CDR1 and CDR2 from the germline V gene are MGHRA and YSYEKL. Here the CDR3 reads CASSPYGGSQETQYF. Written as DNA, the CDR3 is TGCGCCAGCAGTCCGTATGGGGGGAGCCAGGAGACCCAGTACTTC.

A single count supports this clone. The same CDR3 also results from other DNA sequences found in this sample. J is TRBJ1-2 and V is TRBV7-9, with 8 bases aligning to TRBD1. Germline assignment: CDR1 SEHNR and CDR2 FQNEAQ (reference sequence). The V segment lost 0 bases and the J segment 7 bases; nucleotides outside the gene matches: 1. The CDR3 is made up of 13 amino acids. The CDR3: CASSLAGQGGYTF. CDR3 nucleotides: TGTGCCAGCAGCTTAGCCGGACAGGGTGGCTACACCTTC.

As for this clone: Other DNA sequences in this specimen translate into the identical CDR3. The chain has TRBV5-1 and TRBJ2-3; TRBD2 agrees at 7 bases. CDR3 size: 15 residues. The ends lost 0 bases at V and 1 base at J; junction bases unmatched: 2. CDR1 is SGHRS, CDR2 YFSETQ, per germline. The DNA for the CDR3 is TGCGCCAGCAGCTTGGTTCTAGCGGGCACAGATACGCAGTATTTT. Protein product: CASSLVLAGTDTQYF.

In this sample, this clone turned up a few times. V gene TRBV18 combines with J gene TRBJ1-1, with D perhaps matching TRBD1 (6 bases). V gave up 1 base and J gave up 1 base, with 13 bases separating them. This CDR3 region has 16 residues. Germline values: CDR1 KGHSH, CDR2 LQKENI. CDR3 in amino acids: CASSPLGRTENTEAFF. The CDR3, as DNA: TGTGCCAGCTCACCACTGGGGCGGACAGAGAACACTGAAGCTTTCTTT.

Note on this clone: Other DNA sequences in the sample encode the same CDR3. This chain connects TRBV7-2 to TRBJ2-1; D remains ambiguous. The ends were cut back, 2 bases at V and 1 base at J, with 6 bases in the middle. CDR1 and CDR2 from the germline V gene are SGHTA and FQGNSA. This CDR3 has 14 residues. Here the CDR3 reads CASSLWGSYNEQFF. The CDR3 DNA follows: TGTGCCAGCAGCTTATGGGGTTCCTACAATGAGCAGTTCTTC. Based on the CDR3 plus reference TRBV7-2 and TRBJ2-1, the full variable domain is GAGVSQSPSNKVTEKGKDVELRCDPISGHTALYWYRQSLGQGLEFLIYFQGNSAPDKSGLPSDRFSAERTGGSVSTLTIQRTQQEDSAVYLCASSLWGSYNEQFFGPGTRLTVL.

The rearrangement links TRBV6-5 to TRBJ2-7; 7 nucleotides agree with TRBD1. V shed 2 bases and J 6 bases; nucleotides not matched to a gene: 10. Germline V gene lookup returns CDR1 MNHEY and CDR2 SVGAGI. CDR3 length: 15 residues. The CDR3: CASSYDTGESSEQYF. The CDR3 nucleotides read TGTGCCAGCAGTTACGACACAGGGGAGAGCAGCGAGCAGTACTTC.

Comments on this clone: This same CDR3 is encoded by further DNA sequences in the sample. This chain links TRBV7-2 with TRBJ2-3; 8 bases are a match to TRBD2. The CDR3 is made up of 15 amino acids. Germline V lookup: CDR1 SGHTA, CDR2 FQGNSA. The V and J ends lost 5 bases and 0 bases, in that order; junction bases with no gene match: 4. CDR3: CASSISGASTDTQYF. CDR3 bases: TGTGCCAGCAGCATTAGCGGGGCTAGCACAGATACGCAGTATTTT.

The chain is built from TRBV6-1 and TRBJ1-1; no clear D. V shed 2 bases and J shed 6 bases, with 10 bases lying between them. CDR1 is MNHNS, CDR2 SASEGT, per germline. The CDR3 sequence is 13 residues long. The CDR3 DNA is TGTGCCAGCAGTGAAATGTGGCAGCCTGAAGCTTTCTTT. This sequence encodes CASSEMWQPEAFF.

The rearrangement links TRBV2 to TRBJ2-1; perhaps TRBD1 as D (5 bases). V lost 2 bases and J lost 2, with 7 bases in between. Germline V gene lookup returns CDR1 SNHLY and CDR2 FYNNEI. The CDR3 has 14 residues. CDR3 sequence: CASSEQGTYNEQFF. In DNA form, the CDR3 reads TGTGCCAGCAGTGAACAGGGAACCTACAATGAGCAGTTCTTC.

In this sample, this clone turned up once. The chain links TRBV19 to TRBJ2-2, with TRBD2 identical over 7 bases. Per germline, CDR1 LNHDA and CDR2 SQIVND (reference sequence). The CDR3 consists of 16 residues. Trimming removed 7 bases from V and 1 base from J; junction bases left unmatched: 9. Written as DNA, the CDR3 is TGTGCCAGTACCGGGGGGAGGGCTAAGAACACCGGGGAGCTGTTTTTT. Protein: CASTGGRAKNTGELFF.

The chain couples TRBV11-2 to TRBJ1-5; unclear D gene. V lost 2 bases, J lost 4 bases, and 18 bases lay in between. The CDR3 is made up of 17 amino acids. Per germline, CDR1 SGHAT and CDR2 FQNNGV. The DNA for the CDR3 is TGTGCCAGCAGCTTAAATTTTGGCGGGAAGGGAAATCAGCCCCAGCATTTT. This gives the protein CASSLNFGGKGNQPQHF.

This clone was picked up one time. This chain links TRBV5-6 with TRBJ2-5; 13 bases match TRBD2. Losses at the gene ends were 0 bases for V and 1 base for J; bases not matched to a gene: 3. Per the germline V gene, CDR1 is SGHDT and CDR2 is YYEEEE. The CDR3 is 17 residues long. CDR3: CASSLVTSGRRQETQYF. The CDR3 DNA reads TGTGCCAGCAGCTTGGTGACTAGCGGGAGGCGCCAAGAGACCCAGTACTTC.

The J gene is TRBJ1-5, the V gene TRBV7-2, with TRBD1 as a possible D gene (5 bases). The germline gives CDR1 SGHTA, CDR2 FQGNSA. The V end was cut by 4 bases, the J end by 6 bases, with 19 bases between. The CDR3 loop spans 16 amino acids. The DNA for the CDR3 is TGTGCCAGCAGCTCCGTCTTCGGGGGTCGCGGTCAGCCCCAGCATTTT. Residues: CASSSVFGGRGQPQHF.

The V and J genes are TRBV7-9 and TRBJ2-1, with 8 bases lining up with TRBD2. The CDR3 extends over 16 amino acids. Looked up from germline, CDR1 is SEHNR and CDR2 is FQNEAQ (reference sequence). Trimming at V came to 5 bases and at J to 4 bases, leaving 10 bases not matched to a gene. CDR3 DNA sequence: TGTGCCAGCAGCCCGTATCTAGCGGGCAAATACAATGAGCAGTTCTTC. Translating it yields CASSPYLAGKYNEQFF.

The chain has TRBV19 and TRBJ2-2, with 9 bases matching TRBD1. The germline V gene encodes CDR1 LNHDA and CDR2 SQIVND (reference sequence). Unmatched junction bases numbered 13, after V lost 5 bases and J lost 6 bases. The CDR3 extends over 17 amino acids. DNA of the CDR3: TGTGCCAGTAGTCTAATTCCCGGGACAGGGAGGCCCGGGGAGCTGTTTTTT. It encodes CASSLIPGTGRPGELFF.

The rearrangement joins TRBV13 to TRBJ2-3, with 8 bases matching TRBD2. Germline loops: CDR1 PRHDT, CDR2 FYEKMQ (reference sequence). J gave up 0 bases and V 5 bases, and 10 bases lay outside the gene matches. The length of the CDR3 is 17 residues. The CDR3 protein is CASSLAPTSASTDTQYF. In DNA form, the CDR3 reads TGTGCCAGCAGCCTCGCCCCGACTAGCGCGAGCACAGATACGCAGTATTTT.

This sequence joins TRBV6-1 and TRBJ2-2; the D gene is possibly TRBD1 (6 bases). CDR3 length: 14 residues. V gave up 6 bases and J gave up 1 base, with 9 bases separating them. Germline lookup yields CDR1 MNHNS and CDR2 SASEGT. CDR3 bases: TGTGCCAGCAGCGTGACAGGGAACACCGGGGAGCTGTTTTTT. It translates to CASSVTGNTGELFF.

This sequence joins TRBV10-3 and TRBJ2-1; 8 positions match TRBD2. Trimming at V came to 5 bases and at J to 6 bases, leaving 6 bases not matched to a gene. The length of the CDR3 is 14 residues. Per germline, CDR1 ENHRY and CDR2 SYGVKD. In DNA form, the CDR3 reads TGTGCCATCAGTTCGGGAGGGCCAAGCAATGAGCAGTTCTTC. Translation: CAISSGGPSNEQFF.

The chain employs TRBV6-5 and TRBJ2-7, with D perhaps TRBD2 (6 bases). Germline-derived CDR1 and CDR2 are MNHEY and SVGAGI. The CDR3 is made up of 14 amino acids. V was pared by 6 bases and J by 3 bases, with 15 bases between. The CDR3 nucleotides are TGTGCCAGCAGGCGGGATAGGGCCAACTACGAGCAGTACTTC. It encodes CASRRDRANYEQYF.

Comments on this clone: The junction differs from germline at one of its ends, possibly a read error. V and J are TRBV7-9 and TRBJ2-7; D is undetermined. CDR1 and CDR2 from the germline V gene are SEHNR and FQNEAQ (reference sequence). The CDR3 spans 13 residues. CDR3 nucleotides: TGTGCCAGCAGCTTAGCAGGGTCGAAGATGTCTGGATTC. It specifies CASSLAGSKMSGF.

On this clone: This same CDR3 is encoded by further DNA sequences in the sample. The rearrangement links TRBV18 to TRBJ2-7; 11 nucleotides agree with TRBD1. Per the germline V gene, CDR1 is KGHSH and CDR2 is LQKENI. V lost 4 bases and J lost 7; bases outside the gene matches: 6. The CDR3 sequence is 14 residues long. The CDR3 here is CASSLGQGAGEQYF. Here the CDR3 DNA reads TGTGCCAGCTCACTTGGACAGGGGGCAGGGGAGCAGTACTTC.

The chain is built from TRBV30 and TRBJ1-5, with 7 bases aligning to TRBD1. Germline lookup yields CDR1 GTSNPN and CDR2 SVGIG (reference sequence). J lost 3 bases, V lost 2 bases, and 4 bases had no gene match. This CDR3 has 14 amino acids. The CDR3 DNA reads as TGTGCCTGGAGTCAGGGACAGCTCAATCAGCCCCAGCATTTT. Amino acids: CAWSQGQLNQPQHF.

CDR3 sequence (DNA): TGCGCCAGCAGCCCCATGTCATGGGGCACGAGCTCTGGAAACACCATATATTTT. Protein: CASSPMSWGTSSGNTIYF. The gene calls are TRBV4-1 and TRBJ1-3, with D tentatively TRBD1 (5 bases). V was shortened by 4 bases and J by 0 bases, with 19 bases between the two germline ends. Per germline, CDR1 MGHRA and CDR2 YSYEKL. This CDR3 has 18 residues.

V gene TRBV6-5 combines with J gene TRBJ2-7, with 13 bases that match TRBD2. The junction had 4 bases not matched to a gene; V was cut back by 5 bases and J by 6 bases. CDR3 length: 14 amino acids. Germline V CDR1 and CDR2: MNHEY, SVGAGI. The CDR3 region is CASSPLAGGGEQYF. CDR3 DNA: TGTGCCAGCAGTCCACTAGCGGGAGGGGGCGAGCAGTACTTC.

The V and J genes are TRBV7-3 and TRBJ2-3; 10 bases map to TRBD1. V lost 5 bases and J lost 4; bases outside the gene matches: 6. The CDR3 has 15 residues. Germline lookup yields CDR1 SGHTA and CDR2 FQGTGA. The CDR3 sequence is CASSPRDRGSDTQYF. In DNA, the CDR3 is TGTGCCAGCAGCCCTCGGGACAGGGGCTCAGATACGCAGTATTTT.

Remarks on this clone: Other DNA sequences in the sample encode the same CDR3. The chain uses TRBV19 and TRBJ2-7; a possible D gene is TRBD1 (6 bases). CDR1 and CDR2 (germline): LNHDA, SQIVND (reference sequence). V lost 1 base, J lost 4 bases, and 8 bases lay in between. The CDR3 runs 13 residues. CDR3 region: CASSIGRGYEQYF. The CDR3 nucleotides read TGTGCCAGTAGTATAGGCAGGGGTTACGAGCAGTACTTC.

As for this clone: This sample also contains other DNA sequences that code for the same CDR3. CDR3 loop: CASSLASGLSYEQYF. Written as DNA, the CDR3 is TGTGCCAGCAGCTTGGCTTCCGGGCTATCCTACGAGCAGTACTTC. V usage is TRBV5-4 and J usage is TRBJ2-7; no clear D. CDR3 length: 15 residues. The V gene's germline CDR1 is SGHNT and CDR2 YYREEE (reference sequence). V lost 0 bases to trimming and J lost 1 base, with 11 bases between them.

V usage is TRBV5-1 and J usage is TRBJ2-5; 10 nucleotides align to TRBD2. Per germline, CDR1 SGHRS and CDR2 YFSETQ. This CDR3 has 14 residues. The trim removed 4 bases at V and 5 bases at J, leaving 5 bases unmatched. CDR3 nucleotide sequence: TGCGCCAGCAGCCGTACTAGCGGGATTGAGACCCAGTACTTC. This codes for CASSRTSGIETQYF.

CDR3 amino acids: CASSATQQATNEKLFF. As DNA, the CDR3 is TGTGCCAGCAGTGCCACTCAACAAGCAACTAATGAAAAACTGTTTTTT. The rearrangement links TRBV25-1 to TRBJ1-4; the D is unclear. The CDR3 runs 16 residues. Germline V gene data show CDR1 as MGHDK and CDR2 as SYGVNS. V was pared by 4 bases and J by 0 bases, with 12 bases between. The full variable domain, its missing parts supplied by reference TRBV25-1 and TRBJ1-4, is EADIYQTPRYLVIGTGKKITLECSQTMGHDKMYWYQQDPGMELHLIHYSYGVNSTEKGDLSSESTVSRIRTEHFPLTLESARPSHTSQYLCASSATQQATNEKLFFGSGTQLSVL.

CDR3: CASSFGDEKLFF. The CDR3 DNA reads as TGCGCCAGCAGCTTCGGGGACGAAAAACTGTTTTTT. V usage is TRBV5-1 and J usage is TRBJ1-4; weak D call: TRBD1 (5 bases). The CDR3 contains 12 residues. The V gene lost 2 bases and the J gene lost 8 bases, with 7 bases spanning the gap. The V gene's germline CDR1 is SGHRS and CDR2 YFSETQ.